The 28 T cell receptor beta chains reported below all come from one sample, sequenced in a study of blood T cell repertoires in COVID-19. TCRdb keeps only in-frame clones here, not all; method: immunoSEQ multiplex PCR. The sample has over 200,000 clones; 70% to 90% are singletons. The sample was PBMCs or T cells enriched from blood (not recorded which). Receptors originate from a woman aged 40 to 50 with acute COVID-19.

CDR3 DNA sequence: TGTGCCAGCAGTTACAGGGGGCTGTCCACCTTAGGGGACTACACCTTC. Translation gives CASSYRGLSTLGDYTF. The V gene is TRBV2, the J gene TRBJ1-2; TRBD1 matches 9 bases. Germline-derived CDR1 and CDR2 are SNHLY and FYNNEI. The CDR3 spans 16 residues. Trimming at V came to 5 bases and at J to 10 bases, leaving 17 bases not matched to a gene.

This chain joins TRBV6-5 and TRBJ1-2; tentative D call: TRBD1 (5 bases). The V gene lost 2 bases and the J gene lost 4 bases, with 17 bases spanning the gap. This CDR3 contains 16 residues. Germline V CDR1 and CDR2: MNHEY, SVGAGI. The CDR3 DNA follows: TGTGCCAGCAGTTACGCCGTGGGGGGAGGAGGCTATGGCTACACCTTC. This sequence encodes CASSYAVGGGGYGYTF.

This chain joins TRBV3-1 (or the pseudogene TRBV3-2) and TRBJ2-1; 9 nucleotides line up with TRBD2. The germline CDR1 and CDR2 sequences are LGHDT and YNNKEL (reference sequence). This CDR3 spans 16 amino acids. The ends lost 2 bases at V and 8 bases at J; junction bases unmatched: 10. Here the CDR3 reads CASSQWGGRASDEQFF. CDR3 in DNA: TGTGCCAGCAGCCAATGGGGCGGGAGGGCTTCTGATGAGCAGTTCTTC.

This chain links TRBV18 with TRBJ1-1; 10 nucleotides match TRBD1. The CDR3 spans 14 residues. After removal of 3 bases from V and 6 bases from J, the junction contained 4 bases not matched to a gene. CDR1 and CDR2 from the germline V gene are KGHSH and LQKENI. The CDR3 nucleotides are TGTGCCAGCTCACCGGGACAGGGGTACGCTGAAGCTTTCTTT. Amino acids: CASSPGQGYAEAFF.

This chain uses TRBV9 with TRBJ1-1; weak D call: TRBD1 (6 bases). This CDR3 is 16 amino acids long. V shed 1 base and J shed 0 bases, with 13 bases lying between them. Germline lookup yields CDR1 SGDLS and CDR2 YYNGEE. The CDR3 DNA follows: TGTGCCAGCAGCGTACAGGCAGGACAGATGAACACTGAAGCTTTCTTT. The encoded protein is CASSVQAGQMNTEAFF.

This clone was recorded a few times. The rearrangement joins TRBV21-1 to TRBJ2-3; the D call TRBD2 from the table was never checked on the DNA. TRBV21-1 is a documented pseudogene. This CDR3 has 18 amino acids. This CDR3 is CASSKAEATQWSTDTQYF. DNA of the CDR3: TGTGCCAGCAGCAAAGCGGAGGCGACACAATGGAGCACAGATACGCAGTATTTT.

The chain recombines TRBV19 with TRBJ1-2; 11 bases are a match to TRBD1. Germline V lookup: CDR1 LNHDA, CDR2 SQIVND (reference sequence). Unmatched junction bases numbered 7, after V lost 3 bases and J lost 7 bases. This CDR3 is 15 amino acids long. CDR3 nucleotides: TGTGCCAGTAGTATGGGGGACAGGGGGATCGCTGGCTACACCTTC. It is translated as CASSMGDRGIAGYTF.

V is TRBV27 and J is TRBJ2-7, with TRBD2 matching 8 bases. Germline lookup yields CDR1 MNHEY and CDR2 SMNVEV (reference sequence). The junction had 8 bases not matched to a gene; V was cut back by 4 bases and J by 0 bases. The CDR3 covers 16 residues. CDR3 nucleotides: TGTGCCAGCAGTTCAATTAGCGGGATGGGCTCCTACGAGCAGTACGTC. It specifies CASSSISGMGSYEQYV.

CDR3 residues: CASSTGTRTVEQFF. CDR3 sequence (DNA): TGTGCCAGCAGTACCGGGACTAGAACAGTTGAGCAGTTCTTC. The chain employs TRBV6-5 and TRBJ2-1, with 8 bases matching TRBD2. The junction had 9 bases not matched to a gene; V was cut back by 5 bases and J by 9 bases. CDR3 length equals 14 residues. Germline CDR1 reads MNHEY; CDR2 reads SVGAGI.

The chain recombines TRBV19 with TRBJ1-1, with 11 bases identical to TRBD1. Germline V gives CDR1 LNHDA, CDR2 SQIVND (reference sequence). CDR3 length: 14 residues. V lost 3 bases and J lost 9; bases outside the gene matches: 6. The CDR3 DNA is TGTGCCAGTAGTATTCCCGGGACAGGGGGAAAAGCTTTCTTT. Its protein is CASSIPGTGGKAFF.

This chain connects TRBV7-8 to TRBJ1-2; D not resolved. The CDR3 spans 14 residues. The germline V gene has CDR1 SGHVS and CDR2 FQNEAQ. Trimming removed 7 bases at V and 5 bases at J, with 17 bases between. The DNA of the CDR3 is TGTGCCAGCACTTTAGGCGGTCAGAAGTATGGCTACACCTTC. This translates into CASTLGGQKYGYTF.

The chain joins TRBV7-9 to TRBJ2-3; a possible D gene is TRBD2 (5 bases). The V end lost 1 base, the J end lost 4 bases, and 9 bases lay between the germline ends. The CDR3 is 14 amino acids. From germline, CDR1 is SEHNR and CDR2 FQNEAQ (reference sequence). CDR3 protein: CASSLGRTPDTQYF. CDR3 nucleotides: TGTGCCAGCAGCTTAGGGAGGACCCCAGATACGCAGTATTTT.

This sequence joins TRBV4-3 and TRBJ2-3; 8 bases fit TRBD1. The CDR3 consists of 15 residues. Germline V gene data show CDR1 as LGHNA and CDR2 as YSLEER. The V gene end was trimmed by 1 base and the J gene end by 4 bases; junction bases not matched to a gene: 4. CDR3: CASSQGRGPSDTQYF. The CDR3 DNA is TGCGCCAGCAGCCAAGGCAGGGGGCCCTCAGATACGCAGTATTTT.

The rearrangement links TRBV15 to TRBJ2-5; 7 nucleotides line up with TRBD1. Germline V lookup: CDR1 LNHNV, CDR2 YYDKDF (reference sequence). The ends lost 4 bases at V and 2 bases at J; junction bases unmatched: 7. The CDR3 length is 15 residues. As DNA, the CDR3 is TGTGCCACCAGCACTGGGACAGAGGCTCAAGAGACCCAGTACTTC. Its translation: CATSTGTEAQETQYF.

The chain joins TRBV12-3 or TRBV12-4 to TRBJ1-1; 10 bases are a match to TRBD1. The CDR3 runs to 13 residues. V lost 3 bases, J lost 8 bases, and 3 bases stayed unmatched. CDR3 in DNA: TGTGCCAGCAGTTTTCGGGACAGGGGAGAAGCTTTCTTT. This encodes CASSFRDRGEAFF.

Note on this clone: Distinct nucleotide sequences in the sample also encode this CDR3. The V and J genes are TRBV6-5 and TRBJ2-7, with TRBD1 identical over 9 bases. Germline CDR1 reads MNHEY; CDR2 reads SVGAGI. V shed 6 bases, J shed 3 bases, and the junction held 6 bases outside the gene matches. This CDR3 comprises 14 residues. Written as DNA, the CDR3 is TGTGCCAGCAGGGGCCGGGACAGGGACTACGAGCAGTACTTC. Translation: CASRGRDRDYEQYF.

The gene calls are TRBV4-3 and TRBJ2-1, with 9 nucleotides matching TRBD2. After removal of 1 base from V and 7 bases from J, the junction contained 11 bases not matched to a gene. CDR3 length: 17 amino acids. The germline gives CDR1 LGHNA, CDR2 YSLEER. CDR3 DNA: TGCGCCAGCAGCCAAGCCCCTGCGGGAGGGGGTCTGAATGAGCAGTTCTTC. This encodes CASSQAPAGGGLNEQFF.

This sequence joins TRBV5-4 and TRBJ1-1; D remains ambiguous. Trimming removed 0 bases at V and 0 bases at J, with 6 bases between. Looked up from germline, CDR1 is SGHNT and CDR2 is YYREEE (reference sequence). This CDR3 region has 14 residues. The CDR3 region has the DNA TGTGCCAGCAGCTTGGCCCCGGTGAACACTGAAGCTTTCTTT. This encodes CASSLAPVNTEAFF.

The chain employs TRBV5-4 and TRBJ1-4; D is unresolved. Trimming shortened V by 0 bases and J by 7 bases, and 10 bases separated the two germline ends. In germline, CDR1 is SGHNT, CDR2 YYREEE (reference sequence). The CDR3 extends over 14 amino acids. The CDR3 coding sequence is TGTGCCAGCAGCTTGGCCGCCGGCGGTGAAAAACTGTTTTTT. Its translation is CASSLAAGGEKLFF.

The chain uses TRBV5-1 and TRBJ2-3; 10 nucleotides agree with TRBD1. The CDR3 spans 17 residues. CDR1 is SGHRS, CDR2 YFSETQ, per germline. With 4 bases clipped from V and 6 bases from J, the junction kept 14 bases outside the gene matches. This chain's CDR3 is CASSRQPGQGNMDTQYF. CDR3 bases: TGCGCCAGCAGCCGTCAACCGGGACAGGGGAACATGGATACGCAGTATTTT.

The chain joins TRBV6-2 or TRBV6-3 to TRBJ2-1, with D possibly being TRBD2 (5 bases). The CDR3 is 14 residues long. With 0 bases removed from V and 8 bases from J, the gap between germline ends came to 11 bases. CDR1 MNHEY and CDR2 SVGEGT come from the germline V gene. CDR3 residues: CASSYSRLADEQFF. Written as DNA, the CDR3 is TGTGCCAGCAGTTACTCGAGGCTAGCTGATGAGCAGTTCTTC.

This rearrangement joins TRBV29-1 to TRBJ1-2; 9 bases align to TRBD1. V gave up 4 bases and J gave up 5 bases; unmatched junction bases: 11. Germline V gene lookup returns CDR1 SQVTM and CDR2 ANQGSEA. The CDR3 spans 15 residues. CDR3 sequence reads: CSVGKQGARWYGYTF. CDR3 DNA: TGCAGCGTTGGCAAACAGGGGGCGCGATGGTATGGCTACACCTTC.

J is TRBJ2-7 and V is TRBV28; TRBD2 matches at 9 bases. CDR3 length: 15 amino acids. Germline CDR1 reads MDHEN; CDR2 reads SYDVKM. After removal of 7 bases from V and 1 base from J, the junction contained 8 bases not matched to a gene. This chain's CDR3 is CASTPETSGSYEQYV. The CDR3 DNA reads as TGTGCCAGCACTCCGGAGACTAGCGGATCCTACGAGCAGTACGTC.

Comment on this clone: One junction end disagrees with the germline gene, perhaps due to a read error. V usage is TRBV15 and J usage is TRBJ1-2; D may be TRBD1 (6 bases). Germline V CDR1 and CDR2: LNHNV, YYDKDF (reference sequence). This CDR3 has 13 residues. Here the CDR3 DNA reads TGTGCCACCAGCAGAGATACTCCCCAGGGGCCATACTTC. This sequence encodes CATSRDTPQGPYF.

V is TRBV6-6 and J is TRBJ2-7, with TRBD2 identical over 13 bases. The CDR3 consists of 16 residues. Germline CDR1 and CDR2: MNHNY and SVGAGI (reference sequence). V lost 6 bases to trimming and J lost 5 bases; unmatched junction nucleotides: 10. CDR3 in DNA: TGTGCCAGCAGCCGCGCCCGACTAGCGGGAGGCGACGAGCAGTACGTC. Translation: CASSRARLAGGDEQYV.

The chain couples TRBV4-1 to TRBJ2-2; 10 bases line up with TRBD1. The V segment lost 7 bases and the J segment 8 bases; nucleotides outside the gene matches: 4. Germline CDR1 MGHRA, CDR2 YSYEKL. This CDR3 has 13 amino acids. The DNA for the CDR3 is TGCGCCAGCAAGACAGGGGGCATGGGGGAGCTGTTTTTT. Protein: CASKTGGMGELFF.

The V gene is TRBV7-7, the J gene TRBJ2-2; TRBD1 aligns across 11 bases. V was clipped by 0 bases and J by 1 base; unmatched bases: 7. The CDR3 sequence is 19 residues long. Germline V gene sequence: CDR1 SSHAT, CDR2 FNYEAQ (reference sequence). CDR3 protein: CASSLAPDRGPLNTGELFF. The CDR3 DNA follows: TGTGCCAGCAGCTTAGCCCCGGACAGGGGGCCTTTGAACACCGGGGAGCTGTTTTTT.

This chain links TRBV18 with TRBJ1-3; the D is unclear. The germline CDR1 and CDR2 sequences are KGHSH and LQKENI. V lost 6 bases, J lost 4 bases, and 16 bases lay in between. The CDR3 length is 15 residues. The CDR3 DNA sequence: TGTGCCAGCTCGTGGAGTTCGGAACAAGGAAACACCATATATTTT. Translation: CASSWSSEQGNTIYF. The full variable domain, completed using reference TRBV18 and TRBJ1-3, is NAGVMQNPRHLVRRRGQEARLRCSPMKGHSHVYWYRQLPEEGLKFMVYLQKENIIDESGMPKERFSAEFPKEGPSILRIQQVVRGDSAAYFCASSWSSEQGNTIYFGEGSWLTVV.